This entry features one T cell receptor (beta chain) sequence. Its antigen is not identified. Libraries were prepared by immunoSEQ multiplex PCR; TCRdb keeps only in-frame clonotypes and omits some of them. The top ten hold 1% to 1.2% of the sample, which has approximately 240,000 clones, 90% to 95% seen once. The sample belongs to a study of cytomegalovirus exposure and HLA in healthy donors. Overall study: A later analysis reported the same platform for the 120 or so validation repertoires and the 666 first-cohort repertoires. Findings and limits, study-wide: The majority of TCR sequences were rare, yet some public TCRs appeared in many donors.

V trimming: 5 bases; J trimming: 10 bases; junction bases outside the gene matches: 11. Per the germline V gene, CDR1 is MNHEY and CDR2 is SMNVEV (reference sequence). The CDR3 extends over 16 amino acids. Among the roughly 120 subjects of the validation cohort, separate from the approximately 670-subject first cohort, were the donors. The sequenced material came from PBMCs. The receptor comes from a woman aged 18-29 years in good health and CMV-seronegative. This chain uses TRBV27 with TRBJ2-1; 13 nucleotides align to TRBD2. CDR3 DNA sequence: TGTGCCAGCAGTCCTCCGGGACTAGCGGGATATAGCGAGCAGTTCTTC. It specifies CASSPPGLAGYSEQFF.